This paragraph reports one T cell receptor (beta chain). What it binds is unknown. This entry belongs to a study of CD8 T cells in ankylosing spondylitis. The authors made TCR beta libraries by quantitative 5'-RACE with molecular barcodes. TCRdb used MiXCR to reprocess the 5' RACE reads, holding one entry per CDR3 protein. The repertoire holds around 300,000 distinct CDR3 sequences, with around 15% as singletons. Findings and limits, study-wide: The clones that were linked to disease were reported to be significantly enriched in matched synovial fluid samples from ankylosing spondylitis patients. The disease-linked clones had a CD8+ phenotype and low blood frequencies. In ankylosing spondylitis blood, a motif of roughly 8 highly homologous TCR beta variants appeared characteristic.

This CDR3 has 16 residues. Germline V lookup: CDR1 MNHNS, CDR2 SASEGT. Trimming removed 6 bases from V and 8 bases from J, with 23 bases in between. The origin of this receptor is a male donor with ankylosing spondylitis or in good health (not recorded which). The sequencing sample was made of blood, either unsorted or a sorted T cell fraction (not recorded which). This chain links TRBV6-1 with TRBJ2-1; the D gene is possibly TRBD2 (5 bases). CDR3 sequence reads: CASSLPGEGVAHEQFF. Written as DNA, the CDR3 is TGTGCCAGCAGCCTCCCAGGTGAGGGTGTGGCGCATGAGCAGTTCTTC.